This TCR beta chain was documented in a study of early T cells in non-severe SARS-CoV-2 infection. As for the study in general: Bulk RNA taken from unsorted whole blood was sequenced, leaving chains unpaired. Study-level points and caveats: In VDJdb matching, anti-spike CD8 responses were favored while private and CD4 specificities went missing.

In the case of this clonotype: The antigen remains unidentified.

Attachment of unique molecular identifiers to individual cDNA molecules was performed. TCRdb redid the calling of the 5' RACE reads with MiXCR, one entry per CDR3 protein. This table holds roughly 20,000 distinct CDR3 sequences, approximately 4.7% found once. CDR3 size: 14 residues. CDR1 is WSHSY, CDR2 SAAADI, per germline. V was clipped by 3 bases and J by 3 bases, with 12 bases between them. This TCR was sampled from an adult who was a healthcare worker with PCR-confirmed SARS-CoV-2 infection or an uninfected control (not recorded which). Input material: whole blood. V is TRBV10-2 and J is TRBJ2-7; tentative D call: TRBD2 (5 bases). CDR3 sequence (DNA): TGCGCCAGCAGTGATACTAGTCCCCACTACGAGCAGTACGTC. Encoded protein: CASSDTSPHYEQYV.